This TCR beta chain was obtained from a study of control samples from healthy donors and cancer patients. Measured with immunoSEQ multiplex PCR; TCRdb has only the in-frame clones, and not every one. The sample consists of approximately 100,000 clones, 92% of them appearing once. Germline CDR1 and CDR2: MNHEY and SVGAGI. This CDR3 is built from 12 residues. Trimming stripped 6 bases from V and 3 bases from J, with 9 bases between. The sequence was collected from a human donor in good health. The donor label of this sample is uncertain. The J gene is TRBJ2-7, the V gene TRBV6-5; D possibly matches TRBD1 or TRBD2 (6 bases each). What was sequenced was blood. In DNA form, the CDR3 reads TGTGCCAGCAGAGGGGGGATCTACGAGCAGTACTTC. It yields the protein CASRGGIYEQYF.